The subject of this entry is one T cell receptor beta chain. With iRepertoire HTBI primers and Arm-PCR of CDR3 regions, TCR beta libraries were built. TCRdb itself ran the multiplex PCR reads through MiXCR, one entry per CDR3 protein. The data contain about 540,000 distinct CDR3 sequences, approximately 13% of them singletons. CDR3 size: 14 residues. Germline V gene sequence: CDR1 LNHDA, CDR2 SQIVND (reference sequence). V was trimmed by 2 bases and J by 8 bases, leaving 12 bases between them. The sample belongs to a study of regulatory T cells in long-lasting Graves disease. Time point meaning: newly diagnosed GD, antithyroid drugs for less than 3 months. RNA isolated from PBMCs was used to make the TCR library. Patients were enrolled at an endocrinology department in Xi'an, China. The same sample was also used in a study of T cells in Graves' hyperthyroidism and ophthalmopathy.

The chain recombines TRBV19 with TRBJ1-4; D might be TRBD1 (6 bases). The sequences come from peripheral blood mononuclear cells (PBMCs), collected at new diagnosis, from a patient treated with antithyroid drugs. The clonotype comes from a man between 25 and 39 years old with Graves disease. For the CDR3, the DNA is TGTGCCAGTAGTATATCCGGGGGCATCGAAAAACTGTTTTTT. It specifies CASSISGGIEKLFF.